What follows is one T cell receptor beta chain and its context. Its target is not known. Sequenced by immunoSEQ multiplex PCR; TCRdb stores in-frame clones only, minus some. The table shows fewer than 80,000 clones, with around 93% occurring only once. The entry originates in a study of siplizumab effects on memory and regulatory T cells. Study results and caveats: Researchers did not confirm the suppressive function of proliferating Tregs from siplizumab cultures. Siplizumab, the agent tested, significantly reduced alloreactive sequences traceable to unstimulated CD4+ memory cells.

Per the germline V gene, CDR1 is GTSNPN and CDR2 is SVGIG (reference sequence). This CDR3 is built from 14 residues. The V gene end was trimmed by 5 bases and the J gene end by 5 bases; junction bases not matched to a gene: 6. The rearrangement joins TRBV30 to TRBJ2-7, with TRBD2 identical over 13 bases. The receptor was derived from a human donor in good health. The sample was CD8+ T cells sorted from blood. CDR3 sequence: CAWDGGTSGDEQYF. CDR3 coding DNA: TGTGCCTGGGATGGGGGGACTAGCGGGGACGAGCAGTACTTC.